The entry that follows covers one T cell receptor beta chain sequence. This record comes from a study of PD-L1 blockade in urothelial cancer. Study as a whole: Before enrollment, 0 to 3 chemotherapy regimens had been given to patients.

The time point here: peripheral blood 6 weeks after treatment start. The CDR3 has 15 amino acids. The germline V gene has CDR1 SNHLY and CDR2 FYNNEI. The trim removed 6 bases at V and 0 bases at J, leaving 6 bases unmatched. Assay: immunoSEQ multiplex PCR; the TCRdb copy retains only in-frame clones and omits some. The table records about 39,000 clones, roughly 84% of them present only once. This sequence originates from a man aged 40-50 years with urothelial cancer. The gene calls are TRBV2 and TRBJ2-7; TRBD1 aligns across 9 bases. Specimen: PBMCs, collected around atezolizumab (anti-PD-L1) treatment. The CDR3 DNA follows: TGTGCCAGCAGGTACAGGGGGCTGAGCTCCTACGAGCAGTACTTC. Amino acids: CASRYRGLSSYEQYF. Full variable domain (remainder filled in from reference TRBV2 and TRBJ2-7): EPEVTQTPSHQVTQMGQEVILRCVPISNHLYFYWYRQILGQKVEFLVSFYNNEISEKSEIFDDQFSVERPDGSNFTLKIRSTKLEDSAMYFCASRYRGLSSYEQYFGPGTRLTVT.